Listed here are 21 T cell receptor beta chains from one sample, sequenced in a study of shared clonotypes between healthy human individuals. TCRdb keeps only in-frame clones here, not all; method: immunoSEQ multiplex PCR. The repertoire holds about 1.5 million clones, with approximately 98% as singletons. The sequenced sample was naive CD4+ T cells sorted from blood. Subset denoted: CD45RA+ positively selected. These receptors were collected from a young man in good health.

The V gene is TRBV27, the J gene TRBJ2-1; D call uncertain. The germline CDR1 and CDR2 sequences are MNHEY and SMNVEV (reference sequence). There are 13 residues in the CDR3. Trimming took 5 bases from V and 3 from J, leaving 8 bases between them. As DNA, the CDR3 is TGTGCCAGCAGTCTGAGAATCTACAATGAGCAGTTCTTC. Translated: CASSLRIYNEQFF.

The chain is built from TRBV5-5 and TRBJ1-5; weak D call: TRBD1 (5 bases). CDR3 length equals 17 residues. Trimming removed 2 bases at V and 2 bases at J, with 17 bases between. The germline V gene encodes CDR1 SGHKS and CDR2 YYEKEE (reference sequence). The CDR3 protein is CASSLIPGQVGNQPQHF. The CDR3 nucleotides are TGTGCCAGCAGCTTAATTCCGGGGCAAGTGGGCAATCAGCCCCAGCATTTT.

V and J are TRBV5-8 and TRBJ2-1, with 9 nucleotides matching TRBD2. Losses at the gene ends were 2 bases for V and 8 bases for J; bases not matched to a gene: 8. CDR3 length: 15 amino acids. The V gene's germline CDR1 is SGHTS and CDR2 YDEGEE. CDR3 residues: CASSFGVAGEDEQFF. CDR3 nucleotide sequence: TGTGCCAGCAGCTTTGGGGTAGCGGGAGAAGATGAGCAGTTCTTC. The full variable domain, with the rest looked up from reference TRBV5-8 and TRBJ2-1, is EAGVTQSPTHLIKTRGQQATLRCSPISGHTSVYWYQQALGLGLQFLLWYDEGEERNRGNFPPRFSGRQFPNYSSELNVNALELEDSALYLCASSFGVAGEDEQFFGPGTRLTVL.

This chain uses TRBV15 with TRBJ2-4; 7 bases line up with TRBD1. Germline V gene sequence: CDR1 LNHNV, CDR2 YYDKDF (reference sequence). V gave up 1 base and J gave up 0 bases; unmatched junction bases: 6. The CDR3 consists of 17 residues. CDR3 residues: CATSRGGRQGAKNIQYF. The CDR3 DNA reads as TGTGCCACCAGCAGAGGCGGGCGACAGGGAGCCAAAAACATTCAGTACTTC. The whole variable domain, filled in from reference TRBV15 and TRBJ2-4, reads DAMVIQNPRYQVTQFGKPVTLSCSQTLNHNVMYWYQQKSSQAPKLLFHYYDKDFNNEADTPDNFQSRRPNTSFCFLDIRSPGLGDTAMYLCATSRGGRQGAKNIQYFGAGTRLSVL.

The chain couples TRBV30 to TRBJ1-3; the match to TRBD1 covers 7 bases. Trimming cost V 4 bases and J 4 bases; bases outside gene matches: 7. The CDR3 covers 14 residues. The germline V gene encodes CDR1 GTSNPN and CDR2 SVGIG (reference sequence). The CDR3 region is CAWNPRGGGNTIYF. The DNA for the CDR3 is TGTGCCTGGAATCCCAGGGGGGGCGGAAACACCATATATTTT.

This clone appeared a single time. The chain has TRBV7-2 and TRBJ2-2; D is uncertain. The V gene's germline CDR1 is SGHTA and CDR2 FQGNSA. This CDR3 spans 16 amino acids. V lost 2 bases and J lost 0, with 10 bases in between. CDR3 DNA sequence: TGTGCCAGCAGCTTATCTAGACCAGCGAACACCGGGGAGCTGTTTTTT. This gives the protein CASSLSRPANTGELFF.

The CDR3 spells CASNSHSGRVNEQFF. In nucleotides, the CDR3 is TGTGCCAGCAACTCTCATAGCGGGAGGGTAAATGAGCAGTTCTTC. V gene TRBV5-4 combines with J gene TRBJ2-1, with 11 bases aligning to TRBD2. V dropped 6 bases and J dropped 7; count of bases not matched to a gene: 9. The germline CDR1 and CDR2 sequences are SGHNT and YYREEE (reference sequence). The CDR3 totals 15 residues.

The chain has TRBV4-3 and TRBJ2-3, with a possible D match to TRBD2 (5 bases). V was shortened by 1 base and J by 0 bases, with 14 bases between the two germline ends. This CDR3 spans 17 amino acids. Germline V gene data show CDR1 as LGHNA and CDR2 as YSLEER. In DNA form, the CDR3 reads TGCGCCAGCAGCCAAGTCATGGGCGGCGGGAGCACAGATACGCAGTATTTT. This gives the protein CASSQVMGGGSTDTQYF.

This sequence joins TRBV7-2 and TRBJ2-7; the D call may be TRBD1 or TRBD2 (5 bases each). With 5 bases removed from V and 3 bases from J, the gap between germline ends came to 14 bases. Germline CDR1 is SGHTA and CDR2 is FQGNSA. The CDR3 spans 14 residues. CDR3 region: CASSPLIGGYEQYF. DNA of the CDR3: TGTGCCAGCAGCCCGCTTATTGGGGGCTACGAGCAGTACTTC.

The chain employs TRBV28 and TRBJ2-7, with 11 bases that match TRBD2. The CDR3 consists of 16 residues. Unmatched junction bases numbered 9, after V lost 6 bases and J lost 2 bases. Germline V lookup: CDR1 MDHEN, CDR2 SYDVKM. The CDR3: CASRPTLAGGAYEQYF. The CDR3 DNA follows: TGTGCCAGCAGACCTACCCTAGCGGGAGGTGCCTACGAGCAGTACTTC.

This chain's CDR3 is CASSFRGGTSYEQYF. The CDR3 DNA reads as TGTGCCAGCAGCTTTAGAGGGGGAACGTCCTACGAGCAGTACTTC. The chain carries TRBV14 and TRBJ2-7; a possible D gene is TRBD1 (6 bases). The V end lost 5 bases, the J end lost 1 base, and 15 bases lay between the germline ends. The CDR3 is 15 residues long. Germline assignment: CDR1 SGHDN and CDR2 FVKESK.

The chain's CDR3 is CASSRTGGKAYEQYF. CDR3 nucleotides: TGTGCCAGCAGCCGCACAGGGGGAAAGGCCTACGAGCAGTACTTC. The J gene is TRBJ2-7, the V gene TRBV7-2, with 8 bases that match TRBD1. Per the germline V gene, CDR1 is SGHTA and CDR2 is FQGNSA. The J segment lost 2 bases and the V segment lost 5 bases, leaving 8 bases of the junction unmatched. The CDR3 is 15 amino acids.

The V gene is TRBV10-1, the J gene TRBJ1-1, with D possibly being TRBD1 (6 bases). The CDR3 contains 14 residues. V lost 2 bases, J lost 4 bases, and 11 bases lay in between. Germline V gene lookup returns CDR1 WNHNN and CDR2 SYGVQD (reference sequence). The DNA of the CDR3 is TGCGCCAGCAGTGAGAACAGGGTTGGCACTGAAGCTTTCTTT. Translated: CASSENRVGTEAFF.

J is TRBJ2-7 and V is TRBV18; 8 bases are a match to TRBD2. In germline, CDR1 is KGHSH, CDR2 LQKENI. J gave up 1 base and V 2 bases, and 7 bases lay outside the gene matches. The CDR3 covers 16 residues. The DNA for the CDR3 is TGTGCCAGCTCACCATTTGGTAGCGGGACTTCCTACGAGCAGTACTTC. Its protein is CASSPFGSGTSYEQYF.

The gene calls are TRBV6-1 and TRBJ2-7, with D unclear. CDR1 is MNHNS and CDR2 is SASEGT in the germline V gene. Trimming left V 8 bases short and J 2 bases short, with 13 bases between. CDR3 length: 13 amino acids. In nucleotides, the CDR3 is TGTGCCAGCCCCGCCCCGGCCACCTACGAGCAGTACTTC. Encoded protein: CASPAPATYEQYF.

J is TRBJ1-1 and V is TRBV7-2; D not resolved. CDR1 and CDR2 (germline): SGHTA, FQGNSA. The CDR3 spans 12 residues. V lost 5 bases and J 6 bases, leaving 10 bases between the germline ends. The CDR3, as DNA: TGTGCCAGCAGCCAGACATTGGCTGAAGCTTTCTTT. Protein product: CASSQTLAEAFF.

The rearrangement joins TRBV7-8 to TRBJ1-1; D gene uncertain. Germline CDR1 reads SGHVS; CDR2 reads FQNEAQ. V lost 6 bases and J lost 7, with 15 bases in between. This CDR3 has 13 residues. In DNA form, the CDR3 reads TGTGCCAGCAGTCACCCTAACGGTCTTGAAGCTTTCTTT. Its translation: CASSHPNGLEAFF.

The DNA of the CDR3 is TGTGCCAGCAGTTTTTTATCCGGGGAGCTGTTTTTT. Translation gives CASSFLSGELFF. V gene TRBV28 combines with J gene TRBJ2-2; D unresolved. V lost 3 bases, J lost 6 bases, and 5 bases lay in between. The CDR3 sequence is 12 residues long. The V gene's germline CDR1 is MDHEN and CDR2 SYDVKM.

The chain links TRBV7-9 to TRBJ2-7, with 10 bases that match TRBD2. Germline lookup yields CDR1 SEHNR and CDR2 FQNEAQ (reference sequence). The trim removed 2 bases at V and 5 bases at J, leaving 18 bases unmatched. The CDR3 has 19 residues. The CDR3 reads CASSLLAGGLSVGIHEQYF. CDR3 nucleotide sequence: TGTGCCAGCAGCTTATTAGCGGGAGGTTTGAGTGTCGGGATCCACGAGCAGTACTTC.

The chain couples TRBV7-8 to TRBJ2-7; 9 positions match TRBD1. From germline, CDR1 is SGHVS and CDR2 FQNEAQ. The CDR3 is made up of 15 amino acids. The V and J ends lost 2 bases and 4 bases, in that order; junction bases with no gene match: 6. For the CDR3, the DNA is TGTGCCAGCAGCTTAAGGGGACAGGGATCGTACGAGCAGTACTTC. Translating it yields CASSLRGQGSYEQYF.

This chain uses TRBV6-5 with TRBJ2-4; a possible D gene is TRBD2 (5 bases). This CDR3 has 15 residues. Trimming took off 4 bases at V and 0 bases at J, with 10 bases between the two ends. CDR1 and CDR2 (germline): MNHEY, SVGAGI. This CDR3 reads CASSSGILAKNIQYF. Written as DNA, the CDR3 is TGTGCCAGCAGTTCGGGGATACTAGCCAAAAACATTCAGTACTTC.